This passage covers 18 T cell receptor beta chains from one sample sequenced in a study of T cell changes during pregnancy in multiple sclerosis. Profiled with immunoSEQ multiplex PCR; TCRdb holds only in-frame clones, not every one. The table includes about 100,000 clones, 90% to 95% detected once. The sample consisted of peripheral blood, taken before pregnancy. Receptors originate from a female donor with multiple sclerosis, enrolled in a pregnancy study.

V and J are TRBV27 and TRBJ2-3; D is unresolved. CDR1 is MNHEY, CDR2 SMNVEV, per germline (reference sequence). Trimming removed 11 bases at V and 0 bases at J, with 15 bases between. This CDR3 is 14 amino acids long. The CDR3 reads CAVHGPPSTDTQYF. CDR3 sequence (DNA): TGTGCCGTTCATGGGCCACCGAGCACAGATACGCAGTATTTT.

This chain uses TRBV19 with TRBJ2-3; 10 nucleotides agree with TRBD2. The germline gives CDR1 LNHDA, CDR2 SQIVND (reference sequence). Trimming cost V 0 bases and J 1 base; bases outside gene matches: 7. The CDR3 totals 18 residues. The CDR3 region is CASSIDLSLAGGTDTQYF. The CDR3, as DNA: TGTGCCAGTAGTATAGATCTAAGCCTAGCGGGAGGCACAGATACGCAGTATTTT. Variable domain in full (rest from reference TRBV19 and TRBJ2-3): DGGITQSPKYLFRKEGQNVTLSCEQNLNHDAMYWYRQDPGQGLRLIYYSQIVNDFQKGDIAEGYSVSREKKESFPLTVTSAQKNPTAFYLCASSIDLSLAGGTDTQYFGPGTRLTVL.

This chain uses TRBV7-6 with TRBJ2-1; D possibly corresponds to TRBD2 (6 bases). The V end was cut by 5 bases, the J end by 6 bases, with 11 bases between. This CDR3 is built from 13 residues. The germline V gene encodes CDR1 SGHVS and CDR2 FNYEAQ. In DNA, the CDR3 is TGTGCCAGCAGCCCAATCGGGGGCAATGAGCAGTTCTTC. It specifies CASSPIGGNEQFF.

J is TRBJ2-7 and V is TRBV5-4; the match to TRBD1 covers 9 bases. Germline CDR1 is SGHNT and CDR2 is YYREEE (reference sequence). CDR3 length: 16 amino acids. The V segment lost 1 base and the J segment 4 bases; nucleotides outside the gene matches: 9. The CDR3 nucleotides are TGTGCCAGCAGCTTGTCGGGACAGGGTTCGGTTTACGAGCAGTACTTC. It translates to CASSLSGQGSVYEQYF.

The chain recombines TRBV14 with TRBJ1-1; D is uncertain. Trimming cost V 0 bases and J 5 bases, with 7 bases left between them. The V gene's germline CDR1 is SGHDN and CDR2 FVKESK. The CDR3 is 13 residues long. CDR3 in amino acids: CASSQDAQTEAFF. The CDR3 bases are TGTGCCAGCAGCCAAGATGCGCAAACTGAAGCTTTCTTT.

In this sample, this clone turned up once. Other nucleotide sequences from this sample produce the same CDR3. CDR3 sequence (DNA): TGTGCCAGCAGTCGGCAGGGGACCTACGAGCAGTACTTC. It codes for CASSRQGTYEQYF. The chain recombines TRBV27 with TRBJ2-7, with D possibly matching TRBD1 (6 bases). V was clipped by 5 bases and J by 2 bases, with 10 bases between them. Germline-derived CDR1 and CDR2 are MNHEY and SMNVEV (reference sequence). The CDR3 is 13 amino acids.

The chain combines TRBV5-4 with TRBJ2-3; TRBD1 agrees at 9 bases. The CDR3 extends over 17 amino acids. V shed 1 base and J 1 base; nucleotides not matched to a gene: 7. The germline gives CDR1 SGHNT, CDR2 YYREEE (reference sequence). CDR3 in amino acids: CASSLIDRDRGTDTQYF. Here the CDR3 DNA reads TGTGCCAGCAGCTTGATTGATAGGGACAGGGGCACAGATACGCAGTATTTT. Full variable domain (rest looked up from reference TRBV5-4 and TRBJ2-3): ETGVTQSPTHLIKTRGQQVTLRCSSQSGHNTVSWYQQALGQGPQFIFQYYREEENGRGNFPPRFSGLQFPNYSSELNVNALELDDSALYLCASSLIDRDRGTDTQYFGPGTRLTVL.

The J gene is TRBJ1-1, the V gene TRBV7-9, with D unresolved. V shed 5 bases and J shed 4 bases, with 11 bases lying between them. The germline V gene has CDR1 SEHNR and CDR2 FQNEAQ (reference sequence). The CDR3 length is 13 residues. Here the CDR3 reads CASSTNLGTEAFF. The CDR3 DNA reads as TGTGCCAGCAGCACTAATCTCGGCACTGAAGCTTTCTTT.

V and J are TRBV21-1 and TRBJ1-3; the table assigns TRBD1, which was not confirmed against the DNA. TRBV21-1 is a pseudogene locus. This CDR3 is built from 19 residues. This CDR3 is CASSTLDSERFSSGNTIYF. The CDR3, as DNA: TGTGCCAGCAGCACCCTCGACAGCGAACGCTTCAGCTCTGGAAACACCATATATTTT.

This chain uses TRBV27 with TRBJ1-1, with D possibly matching TRBD1 (5 bases). CDR3 length: 14 amino acids. The germline V and J ends were trimmed by 3 bases and 4 bases, with 12 bases remaining between them. Germline lookup yields CDR1 MNHEY and CDR2 SMNVEV (reference sequence). CDR3 DNA: TGTGCCAGCAGTTTGGGGGGGGTAGGCACTGAAGCTTTCTTT. Translation: CASSLGGVGTEAFF.

This clone was found once. The chain is built from TRBV11-1 and TRBJ2-1, with D maybe TRBD2 (6 bases). The CDR3 is 15 amino acids. Trimming took off 5 bases at V and 8 bases at J, with 19 bases between the two ends. Germline loops: CDR1 SGHAT, CDR2 FQDESV (reference sequence). This CDR3 reads CASSELTSIADEQFF. The CDR3 DNA sequence: TGTGCCAGCAGCGAATTGACTAGTATTGCGGATGAGCAGTTCTTC.

The chain couples TRBV7-9 to TRBJ1-1; maybe TRBD1 (5 bases). The V end was cut by 1 base, the J end by 1 base, with 10 bases between. The CDR3 runs to 15 residues. In germline, CDR1 is SEHNR, CDR2 FQNEAQ (reference sequence). The CDR3 sequence is CASSLVPGRNTEAFF. The CDR3 coding sequence is TGTGCCAGCAGCTTAGTCCCAGGGCGGAACACTGAAGCTTTCTTT.

This sequence joins TRBV19 and TRBJ2-6; D is perhaps TRBD1 (6 bases). The CDR3 consists of 17 residues. V was clipped by 7 bases and J by 2 bases, with 18 bases between them. Germline V CDR1 and CDR2: LNHDA, SQIVND (reference sequence). This CDR3 is CASTHLFRGAGANVLTF. In DNA, the CDR3 is TGTGCCAGTACCCATCTTTTCAGGGGAGCTGGGGCCAACGTCCTGACTTTC.

The chain has TRBV19 and TRBJ2-1; D is uncertain. The V end was cut by 8 bases, the J end by 0 bases, with 14 bases between. This CDR3 is 15 amino acids long. Germline V gives CDR1 LNHDA, CDR2 SQIVND (reference sequence). CDR3 DNA sequence: TGTGCCAGTGGCCCCCCTCACAGCTCCTACAATGAGCAGTTCTTC. It specifies CASGPPHSSYNEQFF.

This clone was picked up one time. The gene calls are TRBV6-1 and TRBJ1-1; TRBD1 matches at 9 bases. The CDR3 has 13 residues. CDR1 is MNHNS, CDR2 SASEGT, per germline. With 6 bases clipped from V and 5 bases from J, the junction kept 4 bases outside the gene matches. CDR3 sequence reads: CASRDRGVTEAFF. CDR3 nucleotides: TGTGCCAGCAGAGACAGGGGGGTTACTGAAGCTTTCTTT.

The chain has TRBV30 and TRBJ1-1; the D gene is possibly TRBD1 (6 bases). V shed 0 bases and J shed 4 bases, with 27 bases lying between them. CDR3 length equals 19 residues. Germline lookup yields CDR1 GTSNPN and CDR2 SVGIG (reference sequence). The CDR3 sequence is CAWSVQRGHLRAWTTEAFF. Written as DNA, the CDR3 is TGTGCCTGGAGTGTACAAAGGGGACATTTACGGGCTTGGACCACTGAAGCTTTCTTT.

The rearrangement links TRBV7-3 to TRBJ2-2, with D maybe TRBD2 (7 bases). The CDR3 contains 15 residues. Trimming cost V 5 bases and J 6 bases, with 16 bases left between them. CDR1 SGHTA and CDR2 FQGTGA come from the germline V gene. CDR3 loop: CASSSMRGGAGELFF. CDR3 nucleotide sequence: TGTGCCAGCAGCAGTATGAGGGGGGGAGCCGGGGAGCTGTTTTTT.

This chain joins TRBV27 and TRBJ2-7, with D perhaps TRBD2 (6 bases). The CDR3 is 13 residues long. CDR1 is MNHEY and CDR2 is SMNVEV in the germline V gene (reference sequence). V was pared by 3 bases and J by 6 bases, with 12 bases between. CDR3 in DNA: TGTGCCAGCAGTTTGGAGGGGAGCACCGAGCAGTACTTC. It codes for CASSLEGSTEQYF.